The 9 T cell receptor beta chains presented below share a single source sample, sequenced in a study of PD-1 blockade in classical Hodgkin lymphoma. Time point noted: cycle 4 day 1 (C4D1), after more than 5 weeks of nivolumab. Each patient experienced a relapse that followed autologous stem cell transplantation, and brentuximab vedotin exposure varied. Some clones are missing from TCRdb's copy, which holds only in-frame ones; the method was immunoSEQ multiplex PCR. The sample records tens of thousands of clones, around 69% being singletons. This specimen was peripheral blood mononuclear cells (PBMCs), taken before the fourth cycle of nivolumab. The receptor set was obtained from a human donor with classical Hodgkin lymphoma.

V and J are TRBV19 and TRBJ2-3; the D gene could be TRBD1 or TRBD2 (6 bases each). The V gene's germline CDR1 is LNHDA and CDR2 SQIVND (reference sequence). Trimming cost V 2 bases and J 3 bases, with 18 bases left between them. This CDR3 has 17 residues. Here the CDR3 reads CASSILRSGAQTDTQYF. In DNA, the CDR3 is TGTGCCAGTAGTATATTGCGGTCGGGGGCGCAGACAGATACGCAGTATTTT.

This clone appeared a single time. The J gene is TRBJ2-5, the V gene TRBV7-2; D uncertain. The CDR3 consists of 13 residues. The germline V and J ends were trimmed by 0 bases and 5 bases, with 7 bases remaining between them. Germline V gene data show CDR1 as SGHTA and CDR2 as FQGNSA. The CDR3: CASSLAVEETQYF. CDR3 sequence (DNA): TGTGCCAGCAGCTTAGCCGTCGAGGAGACCCAGTACTTC.

This chain joins TRBV7-2 and TRBJ1-5, with D tentatively TRBD1 (6 bases). The germline V gene has CDR1 SGHTA and CDR2 FQGNSA. CDR3 length: 15 amino acids. The V end lost 4 bases, the J end lost 5 bases, and 15 bases lay between the germline ends. This CDR3 reads CASSSTGTTHQPQHF. In DNA form, the CDR3 reads TGTGCCAGCAGCTCAACTGGGACAACCCATCAGCCCCAGCATTTT.

This clone is a singleton in its sample. V is TRBV27 and J is TRBJ2-5; the D gene is possibly TRBD2 (6 bases). This CDR3 has 14 amino acids. Germline V gene data show CDR1 as MNHEY and CDR2 as SMNVEV (reference sequence). Between the trimmed V and J ends, which lost 9 bases and 5 bases, there was a span of 19 bases. The CDR3: CARTRDSQKETQYF. Here the CDR3 DNA reads TGTGCCAGGACACGGGACTCCCAAAAGGAGACCCAGTACTTC.

J is TRBJ2-1 and V is TRBV2, with 7 bases that match TRBD2. Unmatched junction bases numbered 12, after V lost 4 bases and J lost 0 bases. The CDR3 spans 18 residues. CDR1 SNHLY and CDR2 FYNNEI come from the germline V gene. The DNA of the CDR3 is TGTGCCAGCAGTGGCTCTCGGACGGGCGGGAGCTCCTACAATGAGCAGTTCTTC. The encoded protein is CASSGSRTGGSSYNEQFF.

The chain links TRBV30 to TRBJ2-5; D not resolved. The CDR3 extends over 11 amino acids. Germline V lookup: CDR1 GTSNPN, CDR2 SVGIG (reference sequence). V lost 1 base and J lost 5, with 5 bases in between. The CDR3 spells CAWSASETQYF. The DNA for the CDR3 is TGTGCCTGGAGTGCGAGTGAGACCCAGTACTTC.

The chain combines TRBV19 with TRBJ1-1; a possible D gene is TRBD1 (6 bases). Germline CDR1 reads LNHDA; CDR2 reads SQIVND (reference sequence). There are 13 residues in the CDR3. V was shortened by 6 bases and J by 3 bases, with 11 bases between the two germline ends. The CDR3 spells CASSQGLDTEAFF. Written as DNA, the CDR3 is TGTGCCAGTAGCCAGGGGTTGGACACTGAAGCTTTCTTT. The entire variable domain, with the rest obtained from reference TRBV19 and TRBJ1-1, is as follows: DGGITQSPKYLFRKEGQNVTLSCEQNLNHDAMYWYRQDPGQGLRLIYYSQIVNDFQKGDIAEGYSVSREKKESFPLTVTSAQKNPTAFYLCASSQGLDTEAFFGQGTRLTVV.

The chain is built from TRBV19 and TRBJ2-2, with TRBD2 matching over 16 bases. The CDR3 is 19 residues long. Losses at the gene ends were 4 bases for V and 3 bases for J; bases not matched to a gene: 8. Germline values: CDR1 LNHDA, CDR2 SQIVND (reference sequence). In DNA form, the CDR3 reads TGTGCCAGTAGTACCGGGACTAGCGGGGGGGTAATGGACACCGGGGAGCTGTTTTTT. It codes for CASSTGTSGGVMDTGELFF.

The chain combines TRBV5-4 with TRBJ2-2; 8 bases align to TRBD2. Germline values: CDR1 SGHNT, CDR2 YYREEE (reference sequence). Trimming cost V 7 bases and J 4 bases; bases outside gene matches: 15. There are 17 residues in the CDR3. The CDR3 reads CASAPTVLAGGTGELFF. The CDR3 DNA reads as TGTGCCAGCGCTCCCACCGTCTTGGCGGGGGGCACCGGGGAGCTGTTTTTT.